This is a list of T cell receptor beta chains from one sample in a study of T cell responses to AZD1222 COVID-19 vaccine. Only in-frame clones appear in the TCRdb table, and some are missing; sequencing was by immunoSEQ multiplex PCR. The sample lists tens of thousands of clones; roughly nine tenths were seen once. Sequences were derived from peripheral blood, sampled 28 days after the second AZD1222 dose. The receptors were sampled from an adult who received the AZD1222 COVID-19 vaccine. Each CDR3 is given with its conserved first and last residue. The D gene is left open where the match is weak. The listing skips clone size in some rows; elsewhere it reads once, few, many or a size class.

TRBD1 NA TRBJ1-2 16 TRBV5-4 CASSYPTGGDGYGYTF TGTGCCAGCAGCTATCCGACAGGGGGAGATGGCTATGGCTACACCTTC
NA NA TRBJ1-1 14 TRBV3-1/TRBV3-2 CASSQDTGNTEAFF TGTGCCAGCAGCCAAGATACAGGGAACACTGAAGCTTTCTTT
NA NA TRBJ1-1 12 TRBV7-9 CASSQTGTEAFF TGTGCCAGCAGCCAGACGGGCACTGAAGCTTTCTTT
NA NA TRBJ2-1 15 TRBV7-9 CASSPQGGGRNEQFF TGTGCCAGCAGCCCTCAGGGGGGGGGCCGCAATGAGCAGTTCTTC
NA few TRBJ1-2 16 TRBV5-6 CASSGGEIQWNYGYTF TGTGCCAGCAGCGGAGGGGAGATTCAGTGGAACTATGGCTACACCTTC
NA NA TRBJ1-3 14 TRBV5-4 CASSLDGRGNTIYF TGTGCCAGCAGCTTGGATGGCAGGGGAAACACCATATATTTT
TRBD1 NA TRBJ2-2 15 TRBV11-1 CASSSDRVNTGELFF TGTGCCAGCAGCTCGGACAGGGTAAACACCGGGGAGCTGTTTTTT
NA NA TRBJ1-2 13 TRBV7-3 CASSLTAGTGYTF TGTGCCAGCAGCTTAACAGCCGGTACGGGCTACACCTTC
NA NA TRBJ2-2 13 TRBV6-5 CASITIITGELFF TGTGCCAGCATCACTATAATCACCGGGGAGCTGTTTTTT
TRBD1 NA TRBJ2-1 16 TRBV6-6 CASSFFPETGGGEQFF TGTGCCAGCAGTTTTTTCCCGGAGACAGGGGGCGGTGAGCAGTTCTTC
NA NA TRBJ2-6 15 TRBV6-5 CASTQQGAGANVLTF TGTGCCAGCACCCAACAGGGAGCTGGGGCCAACGTCCTGACTTTC
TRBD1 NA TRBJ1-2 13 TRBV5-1 CASSLAQGDGYTF TGCGCCAGCAGCTTGGCACAGGGGGACGGCTACACCTTC
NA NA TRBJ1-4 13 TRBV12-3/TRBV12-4 CASSLIRAEKLFF TGTGCCAGCAGTTTAATAAGGGCTGAAAAACTGTTTTTT
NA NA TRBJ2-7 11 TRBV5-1 CASRASYEQYF TGCGCCAGCAGGGCTTCCTACGAGCAGTACTTC
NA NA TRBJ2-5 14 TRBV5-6 CASSLGTYQETQYF TGTGCCAGCAGCTTGGGGACGTACCAAGAGACCCAGTACTTC
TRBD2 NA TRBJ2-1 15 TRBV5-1 CASSPTSGAYNEQFF TGCGCCAGCAGCCCAACTAGCGGGGCCTACAATGAGCAGTTCTTC
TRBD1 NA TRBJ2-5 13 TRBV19 CASRRQGTETQYF TGTGCCAGTAGGCGACAGGGTACGGAGACCCAGTACTTC
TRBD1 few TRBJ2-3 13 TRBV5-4 CASSFDRGDTQYF TGTGCCAGCAGCTTTGACAGGGGCGATACGCAGTATTTT
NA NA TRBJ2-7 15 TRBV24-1 CATSDSRTAGEEQYF TGTGCCACCAGTGATTCGCGGACAGCTGGAGAAGAGCAGTACTTC
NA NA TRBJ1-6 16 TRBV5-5 CASSLGSYIDNSPLHF TGTGCCAGCAGCTTGGGGTCTTACATAGATAATTCACCCCTCCACTTT
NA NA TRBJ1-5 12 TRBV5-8 CASSSTGFRLRF TGTGCCAGCAGCTCCACAGGGTTCCGTCTCCGGTTT
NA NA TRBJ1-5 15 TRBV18 CASSPGGTSNQPQHF TGTGCCAGCTCACCGGGGGGGACAAGCAATCAGCCCCAGCATTTT
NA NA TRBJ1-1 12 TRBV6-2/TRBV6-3 CASSQNAIEAFF TGTGCCAGCAGTCAGAACGCAATCGAAGCTTTCTTT
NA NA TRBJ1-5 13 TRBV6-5 CASSRAFNQPQHF TGTGCCAGCAGTCGGGCCTTCAATCAGCCCCAGCATTTT
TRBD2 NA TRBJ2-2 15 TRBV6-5 CASRGTSGGSGELFF TGTGCCAGCAGGGGGACTAGCGGGGGCTCCGGGGAGCTGTTTTTT
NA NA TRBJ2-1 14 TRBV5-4 CASSLTTKPNEQFF TGTGCCAGCAGCTTGACCACTAAACCAAATGAGCAGTTCTTC
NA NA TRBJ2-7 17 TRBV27 CASSRQPPMAGSYEQYF TGTGCCAGCAGTCGCCAGCCGCCCATGGCAGGCTCCTACGAGCAGTACTTC
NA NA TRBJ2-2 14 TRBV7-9 CASSLAISTGELFF TGTGCCAGCAGCTTAGCGATTAGTACCGGGGAGCTGTTTTTT
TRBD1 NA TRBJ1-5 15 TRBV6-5 CASSTGQGGLQPQHF TGTGCCAGCAGTACGGGACAGGGAGGACTCCAGCCCCAGCATTTT
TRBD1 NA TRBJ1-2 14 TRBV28 CASSVMGQNYGYTF TGTGCCAGCAGTGTAATGGGACAGAACTATGGCTACACCTTC
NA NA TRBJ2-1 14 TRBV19 CASSERFNYNEQFF TGTGCCAGTAGCGAAAGGTTTAACTACAATGAGCAGTTCTTC
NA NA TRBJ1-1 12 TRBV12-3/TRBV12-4 CASRRDGELAFF TGTGCCAGCAGGAGGGACGGGGAGTTAGCTTTCTTT
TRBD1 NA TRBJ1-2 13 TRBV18 CASSPGQVGGYTF TGTGCCAGCTCACCAGGACAGGTCGGGGGCTACACCTTC
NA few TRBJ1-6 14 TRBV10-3 CAAAGGQGSSPLHF TGTGCCGCCGCTGGCGGCCAGGGGAGTTCACCCCTCCACTTT
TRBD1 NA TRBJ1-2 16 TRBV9 CASSVGGTGVSSGYTF TGTGCCAGCAGCGTAGGGGGGACAGGGGTATCCAGTGGCTACACCTTC
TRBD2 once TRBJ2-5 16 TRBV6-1 CASSASVAGGRETQYF TGTGCCAGCAGTGCCTCCGTGGCGGGGGGGCGAGAGACCCAGTACTTC
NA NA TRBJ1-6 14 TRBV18 CASSPGQQHSPLHF TGTGCCAGCTCACCTGGACAGCAACATTCACCCCTCCACTTT
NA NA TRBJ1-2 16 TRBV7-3 CASSKAGTVDSSGYTF TGTGCCAGCAGCAAGGCGGGGACGGTCGATTCGAGTGGCTACACCTTC
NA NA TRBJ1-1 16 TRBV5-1 CASSLAPQESNTEAFF TGCGCCAGCAGCTTGGCCCCACAGGAGTCGAACACTGAAGCTTTCTTT
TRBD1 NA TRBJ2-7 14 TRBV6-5 CAILRETGSHEQYF TGTGCCATTCTGCGAGAGACAGGGTCTCACGAGCAGTACTTC
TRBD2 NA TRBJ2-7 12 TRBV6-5 CATCTSGHEQYF TGTGCCACTTGCACTAGCGGTCACGAGCAGTACTTC
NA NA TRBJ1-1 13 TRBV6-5 CASNKRGRVEAFF TGTGCCAGCAATAAGCGGGGAAGGGTTGAAGCTTTCTTT
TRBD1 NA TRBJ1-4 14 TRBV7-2 CASSHDRGYEKLFF TGTGCCAGCAGCCATGACAGGGGATATGAAAAACTGTTTTTT
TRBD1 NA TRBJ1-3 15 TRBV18 CASSPNRGYGNTIYF TGTGCCAGCTCACCAAACAGGGGGTATGGAAACACCATATATTTT
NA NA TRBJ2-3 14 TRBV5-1 CASSLGDNTDTQYF TGCGCCAGCAGCTTGGGGGATAACACAGATACGCAGTATTTT
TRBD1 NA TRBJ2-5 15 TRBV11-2 CASSPGQSVQETQYF TGTGCCAGCAGCCCGGGACAGTCGGTACAAGAGACCCAGTACTTC
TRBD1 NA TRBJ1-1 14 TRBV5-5 CASSIGTGNTEAFF TGTGCCAGCAGCATCGGGACAGGGAACACTGAAGCTTTCTTT
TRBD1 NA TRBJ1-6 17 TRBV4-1 CASSQAWDSAYNSPLHF TGCGCCAGCAGCCAAGCTTGGGACAGTGCCTATAATTCACCCCTCCACTTT
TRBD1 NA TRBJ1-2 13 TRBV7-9 CASSSDRGNGYTF TGTGCCAGCAGCTCGGACAGGGGCAATGGCTACACCTTC
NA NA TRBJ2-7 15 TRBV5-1 CASSLSGQISYEQYF TGCGCCAGCAGCCTATCCGGACAGATCTCCTACGAGCAGTACTTC
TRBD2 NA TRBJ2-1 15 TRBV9 CASSPPGLVLGEQFF TGTGCCAGCAGCCCTCCGGGACTAGTACTCGGTGAGCAGTTCTTC
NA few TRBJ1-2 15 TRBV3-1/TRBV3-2 CASSQDLGFNYGYTF TGTGCCAGCAGCCAAGATCTAGGGTTTAACTATGGCTACACCTTC